What follows are 20 T cell receptor beta chains derived from one specimen sequenced in a study of T-cell reconstitution after alpha-beta-depleted transplantation in children. Preparing the TCRbeta library involved the use of unique molecular identifiers. TCRdb re-derived calls from the PCR reads in MiXCR, one entry per CDR3 protein. The repertoire holds 250,000 to 400,000 distinct CDR3 sequences, roughly 25% seen once, with 11% in the top ten. Material: PBMCs, mostly from graft donor cells, obtained 180 days after TCRalphabeta/CD19-depleted stem cell transplant. These receptor sequences come from a male patient younger than 18 who had a stem cell transplant for acute lymphoblastic leukemia, so the T cells may come from the graft donor.

The rearrangement links TRBV20-1 to TRBJ2-5, with a weak D call TRBD1 (8 bases). V lost 2 bases, J lost 5 bases, and 12 bases lay in between. The CDR3 runs to 13 residues. Germline V gives CDR1 DFQATT, CDR2 SNEGSKA (reference sequence). The CDR3: CSARKQGGETQYF. The CDR3, as DNA: TGCAGTGCTAGAAAACAGGGGGGGGAGACCCAGTACTTC.

The chain has TRBV12-3 or TRBV12-4 and TRBJ2-4; D is perhaps TRBD1 (6 bases). Trimming left V 6 bases short and J 3 bases short, with 21 bases between. This CDR3 comprises 17 residues. In DNA form, the CDR3 reads TGTGCCAGCAGCCCTCTCACAGGGTATTTTGACAAAAACATTCAGTACTTC. Its protein product is CASSPLTGYFDKNIQYF.

The chain has TRBV28 and TRBJ2-5; 8 positions match TRBD1. There are 15 residues in the CDR3. With 10 bases clipped from V and 4 bases from J, the junction kept 14 bases outside the gene matches. Germline V gene data show CDR1 as MDHEN and CDR2 as SYDVKM. CDR3 protein: CAILASGGRGETQYF. The CDR3 coding sequence is TGTGCCATCCTAGCTTCAGGGGGCCGCGGAGAGACCCAGTACTTC.

V is TRBV9 and J is TRBJ2-1, with a weak D call TRBD1 (6 bases). Per germline, CDR1 SGDLS and CDR2 YYNGEE. The germline V and J ends were trimmed by 0 bases and 9 bases, with 13 bases remaining between them. CDR3 length: 14 residues. The CDR3 sequence: CASSVGPGDREQFF. In DNA, the CDR3 is TGTGCCAGCAGCGTAGGGCCAGGGGACCGTGAGCAGTTCTTC.

This clonotype was seen once. Because it lacks the conserved phenylalanine or tryptophan at the end, this CDR3 is likely a read error. The chain links TRBV7-4 to TRBJ2-7; TRBD1 agrees at 8 bases. Trimming at V came to 5 bases and at J to 6 bases, leaving 9 bases not matched to a gene. This CDR3 contains 14 residues. Germline V gives CDR1 SGHVT, CDR2 SQSDAQ. This chain's CDR3 is CASSQSLTGVEQYL. CDR3 sequence (DNA): TGTGCCAGCAGCCAATCCCTGACAGGGGTCGAGCAGTACCTC.

V gene TRBV27 combines with J gene TRBJ2-5, with 8 bases matching TRBD2. CDR1 MNHEY and CDR2 SMNVEV come from the germline V gene (reference sequence). This CDR3 is built from 14 residues. J lost 4 bases, V lost 8 bases, and 9 bases had no gene match. CDR3: CASPERENRETQYF. The CDR3 bases are TGTGCCAGCCCGGAGCGGGAGAACAGAGAGACCCAGTACTTC.

This clonotype appeared a few times. V is TRBV7-9 and J is TRBJ2-7, with a weak D call TRBD1 (5 bases). Germline values: CDR1 SEHNR, CDR2 FQNEAQ (reference sequence). V lost 5 bases, J lost 3 bases, and 20 bases lay in between. This CDR3 contains 16 residues. The CDR3 DNA follows: TGTGCCAGCAGCCTGGCGACAGCAATTCTTTTCTACGAGCAGTACTTC. It is translated as CASSLATAILFYEQYF. The full variable domain, completed using reference TRBV7-9 and TRBJ2-7, is DTGVSQNPRHKITKRGQNVTFRCDPISEHNRLYWYRQTLGQGPEFLTYFQNEAQLEKSRLLSDRFSAERPKGSFSTLEIQRTEQGDSAMYLCASSLATAILFYEQYFGPGTRLTVT.

The chain is built from TRBV10-3 and TRBJ2-1, with D unclear. Germline values: CDR1 ENHRY, CDR2 SYGVKD. The CDR3 runs to 13 residues. The V and J ends lost 4 bases and 5 bases respectively, with 9 bases between them. CDR3 in DNA: TGTGCCATCAGTGGGCAAACCGACAATGAGCAGTTCTTC. It codes for CAISGQTDNEQFF.

CDR3 nucleotide sequence: TGCAGCGTTGAAGGGGGGCAGGGACAGCGGCGGATCACAGATACGCAGTATTTT. Its protein product is CSVEGGQGQRRITDTQYF. V gene TRBV29-1 combines with J gene TRBJ2-3; TRBD1 matches 7 bases. The V gene end was trimmed by 1 base and the J gene end by 2 bases; junction bases not matched to a gene: 15. In germline, CDR1 is SQVTM, CDR2 ANQGSEA. This CDR3 has 18 residues.

This clonotype was counted a few times. The chain carries TRBV27 and TRBJ2-1; a possible D gene is TRBD1 (6 bases). CDR3 length: 14 residues. Germline values: CDR1 MNHEY, CDR2 SMNVEV (reference sequence). V dropped 5 bases and J dropped 7 bases, with 15 bases sitting between them. The CDR3 bases are TGTGCCAGCAGTCCCTACCTACAGGGAAATGAGCAGTTCTTC. Translation gives CASSPYLQGNEQFF.

V and J are TRBV15 and TRBJ2-4; TRBD2 aligns across 10 bases. Trimming at V came to 0 bases and at J to 6 bases, leaving 8 bases not matched to a gene. Germline CDR1 and CDR2: LNHNV and YYDKDF (reference sequence). The CDR3 sequence is 17 residues long. The CDR3, as DNA: TGTGCCACCAGCAGAGAGATACAACTAGCGGGGACAAACATTCAGTACTTC. It encodes CATSREIQLAGTNIQYF.

This clonotype has a handful of counts. The chain joins TRBV9 to TRBJ2-5; TRBD2 matches 10 bases. V lost 3 bases, J lost 1 base, and 6 bases stayed unmatched. From germline, CDR1 is SGDLS and CDR2 YYNGEE. The CDR3 has 16 amino acids. Here the CDR3 reads CASSAGGTSVQETQYF. The CDR3 DNA is TGTGCCAGCAGCGCCGGCGGGACTAGCGTCCAAGAGACCCAGTACTTC. Together with reference TRBV9 and TRBJ2-5, the CDR3 gives the full variable domain: DSGVTQTPKHLITATGQRVTLRCSPRSGDLSVYWYQQSLDQGLQFLIQYYNGEERAKGNILERFSAQQFPDLHSELNLSSLELGDSALYFCASSAGGTSVQETQYFGPGTRLLVL.

J is TRBJ2-3 and V is TRBV9; perhaps D is TRBD1 or TRBD2 (5 bases each). Germline V gene data show CDR1 as SGDLS and CDR2 as YYNGEE. The CDR3 is 15 amino acids. Trimming cost V 9 bases and J 1 base, with 18 bases left between them. The DNA for the CDR3 is TGTGCCACCTTCAGAAGGCAGGGAGGCACAGATACGCAGTATTTT. This translates into CATFRRQGGTDTQYF.

This clonotype was seen a handful of times. This chain joins TRBV24-1 and TRBJ2-3; D gene uncertain. Germline CDR1 reads KGHDR; CDR2 reads SFDVKD. The V end was cut by 8 bases, the J end by 4 bases, with 9 bases between. The length of the CDR3 is 12 residues. The CDR3 spells CATKGPADTQYF. CDR3 sequence (DNA): TGTGCCACCAAAGGACCCGCAGATACGCAGTATTTT.

This clonotype was counted at least ten times. J is TRBJ2-1 and V is TRBV12-3 or TRBV12-4; TRBD2 agrees at 8 bases. V dropped 6 bases and J dropped 0; count of bases not matched to a gene: 4. This CDR3 comprises 15 residues. The CDR3 spells CASSIAGSSYNEQFF. The CDR3 DNA sequence: TGTGCCAGCAGCATAGCGGGAAGCTCCTACAATGAGCAGTTCTTC.

This clonotype has at least ten counts. The V gene is TRBV29-1, the J gene TRBJ1-1; unclear D gene. V was shortened by 6 bases and J by 4 bases, with 12 bases between the two germline ends. The V gene's germline CDR1 is SQVTM and CDR2 ANQGSEA. The CDR3 runs 12 residues. The CDR3 DNA follows: TGCAGCGTGGCGTGGGGAGGCACTGAAGCTTTCTTT. Translated: CSVAWGGTEAFF.

A few counts support this clonotype. The gene calls are TRBV24-1 and TRBJ2-1; no firm D call. The CDR3 runs to 11 residues. Trimming stripped 3 bases from V and 12 bases from J, with 8 bases between. The V gene's germline CDR1 is KGHDR and CDR2 SFDVKD. The CDR3 bases are TGTGCCACCAGTGATGGCGAGCTGCAGTTCTTC. Translated, it gives CATSDGELQFF.

This clonotype was recorded a few times. V gene TRBV2 combines with J gene TRBJ2-3, with TRBD1 as a possible D gene (5 bases). This CDR3 region has 15 residues. The germline V gene encodes CDR1 SNHLY and CDR2 FYNNEI. V was shortened by 6 bases and J by 0 bases, with 13 bases between the two germline ends. The CDR3 is CASSANRRSTDTQYF. In DNA, the CDR3 is TGTGCCAGCAGCGCTAACAGGCGTAGCACAGATACGCAGTATTTT. Full variable domain (missing parts from reference TRBV2 and TRBJ2-3): EPEVTQTPSHQVTQMGQEVILRCVPISNHLYFYWYRQILGQKVEFLVSFYNNEISEKSEIFDDQFSVERPDGSNFTLKIRSTKLEDSAMYFCASSANRRSTDTQYFGPGTRLTVL.

The chain couples TRBV6-5 to TRBJ2-7; D may be TRBD1 (5 bases). Germline V gives CDR1 MNHEY, CDR2 SVGAGI. This CDR3 region has 16 residues. Trimming removed 0 bases from V and 2 bases from J, with 14 bases in between. The CDR3 spells CASSYSRKQAPYEQYF. CDR3 nucleotide sequence: TGTGCCAGCAGTTACTCTAGGAAACAGGCCCCCTACGAGCAGTACTTC.

The chain uses TRBV11-2 and TRBJ2-5, with D tentatively TRBD2 (6 bases). Trimming took 0 bases from V and 1 from J, leaving 6 bases between them. Germline assignment: CDR1 SGHAT and CDR2 FQNNGV. The CDR3 consists of 14 residues. CDR3 region: CASSLEEGQETQYF. CDR3 coding DNA: TGTGCCAGCAGCTTAGAGGAGGGCCAAGAGACCCAGTACTTC.